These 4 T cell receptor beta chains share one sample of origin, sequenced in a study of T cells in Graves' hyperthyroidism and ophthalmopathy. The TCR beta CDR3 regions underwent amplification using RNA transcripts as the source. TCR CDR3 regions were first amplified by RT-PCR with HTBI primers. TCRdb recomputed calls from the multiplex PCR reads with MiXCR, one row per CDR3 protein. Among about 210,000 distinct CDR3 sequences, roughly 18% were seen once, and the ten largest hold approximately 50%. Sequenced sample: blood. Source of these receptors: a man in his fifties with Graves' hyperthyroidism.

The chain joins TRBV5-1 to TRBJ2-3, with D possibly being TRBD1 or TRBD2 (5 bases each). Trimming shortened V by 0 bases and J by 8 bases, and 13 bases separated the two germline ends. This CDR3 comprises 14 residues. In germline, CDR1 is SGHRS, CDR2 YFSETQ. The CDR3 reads CASSLAVGDRTQYF. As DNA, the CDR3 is TGCGCCAGCAGCTTGGCCGTGGGGGACCGTACGCAGTATTTT.

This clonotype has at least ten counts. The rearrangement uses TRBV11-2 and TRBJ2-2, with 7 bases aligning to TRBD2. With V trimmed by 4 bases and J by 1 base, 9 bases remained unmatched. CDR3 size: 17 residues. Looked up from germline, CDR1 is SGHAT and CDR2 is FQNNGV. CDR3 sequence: CASSSVDSSGNTGELFF. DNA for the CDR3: TGTGCCAGCAGCTCAGTTGATTCTAGCGGGAACACCGGGGAGCTGTTTTTT.

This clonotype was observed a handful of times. The DNA of the CDR3 is TGTGCCAGCAGCTTAATGGGAGGCTTCGGCTCCTACAATGAGCAGTTCTTC. Amino acid sequence: CASSLMGGFGSYNEQFF. This chain joins TRBV7-3 and TRBJ2-1; D is perhaps TRBD2 (6 bases). Trimming took off 1 base at V and 0 bases at J, with 13 bases between the two ends. The CDR3 runs 17 residues. Germline CDR1 reads SGHTA; CDR2 reads FQGTGA.

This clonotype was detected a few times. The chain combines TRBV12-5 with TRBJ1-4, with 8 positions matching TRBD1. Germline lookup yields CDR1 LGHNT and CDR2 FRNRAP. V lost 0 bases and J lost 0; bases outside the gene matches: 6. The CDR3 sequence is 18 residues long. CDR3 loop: CASGLVRTGIATNEKLFF. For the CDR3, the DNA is TGTGCTAGTGGTTTGGTGAGGACAGGGATTGCAACTAATGAAAAACTGTTTTTT.